Shown below are 16 T cell receptor beta chains from a single sample sequenced in a study of T cell clones after liver transplantation. Some clones are missing from TCRdb's copy, which holds only in-frame ones; the method was immunoSEQ multiplex PCR. Seen here are around 100,000 clones, around 80% observed once, and the top ten hold about 2.8%. Source: CD4+ T cells from blood, taken around 44 months after liver transplant. The receptors shown here come from a human patient who received a liver transplant. The graft donor may have given rise to some T cells.

The gene calls are TRBV5-1 and TRBJ2-3; D may be TRBD1 (5 bases). From germline, CDR1 is SGHRS and CDR2 YFSETQ. Between the trimmed V and J ends, which lost 2 bases and 3 bases, there was a span of 10 bases. CDR3 length: 14 residues. CDR3 in amino acids: CASSFDQGTDTQYF. CDR3 DNA sequence: TGCGCCAGCAGCTTCGACCAGGGAACAGATACGCAGTATTTT. The entire variable domain, with the rest obtained from reference TRBV5-1 and TRBJ2-3, is as follows: KAGVTQTPRYLIKTRGQQVTLSCSPISGHRSVSWYQQTPGQGLQFLFEYFSETQRNKGNFPGRFSGRQFSNSRSEMNVSTLELGDSALYLCASSFDQGTDTQYFGPGTRLTVL.

The rearrangement uses TRBV7-2 and TRBJ1-1, with D possibly being TRBD1 (5 bases). Germline V gives CDR1 SGHTA, CDR2 FQGNSA. The V gene lost 2 bases and the J gene lost 4 bases, with 11 bases spanning the gap. The CDR3 is 14 residues long. CDR3 region: CASSLKLGGTEAFF. In DNA form, the CDR3 reads TGTGCCAGCAGCTTAAAGCTCGGGGGCACTGAAGCTTTCTTT.

Remarks on this clone: The sample has other DNA sequences that encode this CDR3 too. The CDR3 spells CSGGEETQYF. CDR3 in DNA: TGCAGCGGGGGGGAGGAGACCCAGTACTTC. The chain carries TRBV29-1 and TRBJ2-5, with TRBD2 as a possible D gene (6 bases). The V gene's germline CDR1 is SQVTM and CDR2 ANQGSEA. This CDR3 has 10 residues. Trimming left V 7 bases short and J 5 bases short, with 8 bases between.

The CDR3 here is CASSEQGRSQPQHF. The CDR3, as DNA: TGTGCCAGCTCCGAACAGGGAAGGAGTCAGCCCCAGCATTTT. The V call is TRBV6-6, the J call TRBJ1-5; tentatively, D is TRBD1 (6 bases). Trimming pared 8 bases from V and 6 bases from J, leaving 17 bases between. There are 14 residues in the CDR3. Germline V gene data show CDR1 as MNHNY and CDR2 as SVGAGI (reference sequence).

V and J are TRBV7-9 and TRBJ2-5, with D uncertain. This CDR3 comprises 15 residues. The V and J ends lost 1 base and 1 base respectively, with 10 bases between them. CDR1 and CDR2 (germline): SEHNR, FQNEAQ (reference sequence). The chain's CDR3 is CASSLGVGSQETQYF. CDR3 in DNA: TGTGCCAGCAGCTTAGGGGTGGGCAGCCAAGAGACCCAGTACTTC.

The chain employs TRBV9 and TRBJ1-2; 9 bases align to TRBD1. With 7 bases clipped from V and 6 bases from J, the junction kept 10 bases outside the gene matches. This CDR3 comprises 14 residues. The germline V gene has CDR1 SGDLS and CDR2 YYNGEE. CDR3 amino acids: CASGGQGGLHGYTF. The CDR3, as DNA: TGTGCCAGCGGGGGACAGGGCGGTCTACATGGCTACACCTTC.

V is TRBV6-5 and J is TRBJ2-1, with TRBD2 matching 10 bases. Germline V gives CDR1 MNHEY, CDR2 SVGAGI. The junction had 13 bases not matched to a gene; V was cut back by 9 bases and J by 8 bases. CDR3 length: 15 amino acids. The CDR3 region has the DNA TGTGCCAGTTCAACCGGGACTAGCGCTAGCTATGAGCAGTTCTTC. It yields the protein CASSTGTSASYEQFF.

The chain combines TRBV5-6 with TRBJ1-1, with 9 bases lining up with TRBD1. The CDR3 extends over 17 amino acids. CDR1 is SGHDT, CDR2 YYEEEE, per germline. The V and J ends lost 1 base and 5 bases, in that order; junction bases with no gene match: 12. The CDR3 bases are TGTGCCAGCAGCTTGAGAGCTGGGACAGGGAGGTATACTGAAGCTTTCTTT. Translating it yields CASSLRAGTGRYTEAFF.

In its sample, this clone was seen once. This chain connects TRBV6-6 to TRBJ1-5; 10 bases are shared with TRBD1. The germline CDR1 and CDR2 sequences are MNHNY and SVGAGI (reference sequence). J lost 9 bases, V lost 0 bases, and 5 bases had no gene match. CDR3 length: 15 amino acids. The CDR3 sequence is CASSYSPDRGRPQHF. CDR3 DNA: TGTGCCAGCAGTTACTCCCCTGACAGGGGGCGGCCCCAGCATTTT.

This rearrangement joins TRBV2 to TRBJ1-1; D ambiguous. V lost 2 bases to trimming and J lost 5 bases, with 6 bases between them. Germline values: CDR1 SNHLY, CDR2 FYNNEI. This CDR3 comprises 12 residues. This CDR3 reads CASSEWGTEAFF. Written as DNA, the CDR3 is TGTGCCAGCAGTGAATGGGGTACTGAAGCTTTCTTT.

The gene calls are TRBV5-8 and TRBJ2-1, with TRBD1 identical over 11 bases. CDR1 is SGHTS and CDR2 is YDEGEE in the germline V gene. V shed 5 bases and J 6 bases; nucleotides not matched to a gene: 4. This CDR3 spans 14 amino acids. The CDR3 region has the DNA TGTGCCAGCAGGCGAGGACAGGGGGCCAATGAGCAGTTCTTC. It specifies CASRRGQGANEQFF.

This chain's CDR3 is CATSRARARNEKLFF. In DNA, the CDR3 is TGTGCCACCAGCAGAGCCCGGGCAAGGAATGAAAAACTGTTTTTT. The chain uses TRBV15 and TRBJ1-4; D not certain. V was cut by 1 base and J by 5 bases, with 11 bases left in between. The V gene's germline CDR1 is LNHNV and CDR2 YYDKDF (reference sequence). CDR3 length: 15 amino acids.

The J gene is TRBJ2-1, the V gene TRBV19; 10 bases fit TRBD2. Germline trimming cut 7 bases from V and 4 bases from J; bases unmatched to any gene: 19. The CDR3 is made up of 19 amino acids. Per germline, CDR1 LNHDA and CDR2 SQIVND (reference sequence). The CDR3 DNA reads TGTGCCAGTAAGGGCCAGAGCGGGAGGGTGTTAGTTGATTACAATGAGCAGTTCTTC. Its translation: CASKGQSGRVLVDYNEQFF.

The chain joins TRBV9 to TRBJ2-7, with a possible D match to TRBD1 (5 bases). The V end was cut by 0 bases, the J end by 1 base, with 8 bases between. Per germline, CDR1 SGDLS and CDR2 YYNGEE. CDR3 length: 14 residues. CDR3: CASSVGRASYEQYF. The CDR3 bases are TGTGCCAGCAGCGTAGGCAGGGCATCCTACGAGCAGTACTTC. Full variable domain (outside the CDR3, taken from reference TRBV9 and TRBJ2-7): DSGVTQTPKHLITATGQRVTLRCSPRSGDLSVYWYQQSLDQGLQFLIQYYNGEERAKGNILERFSAQQFPDLHSELNLSSLELGDSALYFCASSVGRASYEQYFGPGTRLTVT.

The CDR3 sequence: CASSRGTGGTDTQYF. CDR3 DNA: TGTGCCAGCAGCCGTGGGACAGGAGGGACAGATACGCAGTATTTT. This rearrangement joins TRBV14 to TRBJ2-3; 8 bases fit TRBD1. V lost 4 bases and J lost 3; bases outside the gene matches: 6. Per the germline V gene, CDR1 is SGHDN and CDR2 is FVKESK. CDR3 size: 15 residues.

The chain has TRBV15 and TRBJ2-1; D call uncertain. The CDR3 runs to 12 residues. The V gene lost 2 bases and the J gene lost 11 bases, with 10 bases spanning the gap. CDR1 LNHNV and CDR2 YYDKDF come from the germline V gene (reference sequence). This CDR3 is CATSRNANKQFF. CDR3 nucleotides: TGTGCCACCAGCAGAAACGCGAATAAGCAGTTCTTC.